The entry below describes one T cell receptor (beta chain). This record belongs to a study of cytomegalovirus exposure and HLA in healthy donors. The study ran its PCR with 60 Vbeta and 13 Jbeta primers. Measured with immunoSEQ multiplex PCR; TCRdb has only the in-frame clones, and not every one. The table records roughly 90,000 clones, 78% of them present only once. Germline-derived CDR1 and CDR2 are MDHEN and SYDVKM. The V and J ends lost 2 bases and 6 bases, in that order; junction bases with no gene match: 10. This CDR3 has 17 amino acids. This TCR came from a woman aged 35 to 49 in good health and CMV-seropositive. The material sequenced was PBMCs. This chain joins TRBV28 and TRBJ2-3; 11 bases match TRBD1. The CDR3 nucleotides read TGTGCCAGCAGTTTAAGGCGAGGGACAGGGGGAGCGGATACGCAGTATTTT. Protein: CASSLRRGTGGADTQYF.